This entry lists 30 T cell receptor beta chains sequenced from one sample in a study of CD8 T cells in Susac syndrome. The RNA, roughly 0.45 to 1 ug, was put through reverse transcription using random hexamers. Via MiXCR, TCRdb re-called the immunoSEQ multiplex PCR reads, giving one row per CDR3 protein. The sample lists a few hundred thousand distinct CDR3 sequences; approximately 91% were seen once. The sequenced sample consisted of CD8+ T cells from PBMCs. These receptors were taken from a human donor with multiple sclerosis.

This clonotype has only one observation. The J gene is TRBJ2-1, the V gene TRBV12-5, with a possible D match to TRBD1 (5 bases). Germline V gives CDR1 LGHNT, CDR2 FRNRAP. With 1 base removed from V and 3 bases from J, the gap between germline ends came to 7 bases. The CDR3 is made up of 14 amino acids. In DNA form, the CDR3 reads TGTGCTAGTGGTTTGGGCGACAGCTACAATGAGCAGTTCTTC. Its protein product is CASGLGDSYNEQFF.

The chain's CDR3 is CASRHSRVWTSGETQYF. CDR3 nucleotides: TGTGCCAGCAGGCACTCCAGGGTCTGGACTAGCGGAGAGACCCAGTACTTC. The genes are TRBV28 and TRBJ2-5; 10 positions agree with TRBD2. Germline CDR1 and CDR2: MDHEN and SYDVKM. CDR3 length: 17 residues. Trimming removed 6 bases from V and 4 bases from J; junction bases left unmatched: 14.

This chain links TRBV13 with TRBJ2-7; D not resolved. The CDR3 spans 15 residues. V dropped 4 bases and J dropped 2 bases, with 15 bases sitting between them. Germline V gives CDR1 PRHDT, CDR2 FYEKMQ (reference sequence). The CDR3 is CASSYRTGPTYEQYF. In DNA, the CDR3 is TGTGCCAGCAGCTATAGGACCGGGCCCACCTACGAGCAGTACTTC.

The chain couples TRBV10-3 to TRBJ1-2, with D perhaps matching TRBD1 (5 bases). This CDR3 region has 14 residues. Germline loops: CDR1 ENHRY, CDR2 SYGVKD. The ends were cut back, 0 bases at V and 6 bases at J, with 11 bases in the middle. This CDR3 reads CAISESQGRDGYTF. CDR3 DNA: TGTGCCATCAGTGAGTCGCAGGGAAGGGATGGCTACACCTTC.

This sequence joins TRBV19 and TRBJ2-7; unclear D gene. V was shortened by 3 bases and J by 0 bases, with 9 bases between the two germline ends. This CDR3 comprises 14 residues. Germline assignment: CDR1 LNHDA and CDR2 SQIVND (reference sequence). The CDR3 coding sequence is TGTGCCAGTAGTATGGCGGCAAGCTCCTACGAGCAGTACTTC. Encoded protein: CASSMAASSYEQYF.

The V and J genes are TRBV6-5 and TRBJ2-7, with TRBD1 identical over 7 bases. With 4 bases clipped from V and 2 bases from J, the junction kept 8 bases outside the gene matches. The CDR3 contains 15 residues. Germline V gives CDR1 MNHEY, CDR2 SVGAGI. CDR3 amino acids: CASSWGTDRPYEQYF. The CDR3 nucleotides read TGTGCCAGCAGTTGGGGGACAGACAGACCCTACGAGCAGTACTTC.

The rearrangement links TRBV12-3 or TRBV12-4 to TRBJ2-1, with D unclear. V was cut by 6 bases and J by 6 bases, with 18 bases left in between. There are 15 residues in the CDR3. Written as DNA, the CDR3 is TGTGCCAGCAGGTCGGGCGTTCACCTGCGCAATGAGCAGTTCTTC. Translating it yields CASRSGVHLRNEQFF.

This clonotype was found a few times. The chain joins TRBV4-3 to TRBJ2-5; D may be TRBD1 (5 bases). The length of the CDR3 is 16 residues. Trimming took 1 base from V and 5 from J, leaving 17 bases between them. The germline V gene encodes CDR1 LGHNA and CDR2 YSLEER. The CDR3 DNA reads TGCGCCAGCAGCCAAGTTCTGGACACCAGCTGGGAGACCCAGTACTTC. Amino acids: CASSQVLDTSWETQYF.

The chain recombines TRBV19 with TRBJ2-1; D uncertain. Germline V lookup: CDR1 LNHDA, CDR2 SQIVND (reference sequence). Trimming removed 1 base at V and 0 bases at J, with 7 bases between. The CDR3 contains 15 residues. The DNA for the CDR3 is TGTGCCAGTAGTATAGCGGCAAACTCCTACAATGAGCAGTTCTTC. Translation gives CASSIAANSYNEQFF.

V usage is TRBV10-3 and J usage is TRBJ1-1; no reliable D call. This CDR3 contains 16 residues. From germline, CDR1 is ENHRY and CDR2 SYGVKD. The germline V and J ends were trimmed by 0 bases and 6 bases, with 17 bases remaining between them. The CDR3 coding sequence is TGTGCCATCAGTGAGTCAAGGGTCATGACAATCCCTGAAGCTTTCTTT. It yields the protein CAISESRVMTIPEAFF.

This chain links TRBV4-1 with TRBJ1-1; D gene ambiguous. Germline V lookup: CDR1 MGHRA, CDR2 YSYEKL. V lost 2 bases and J 6 bases, leaving 13 bases between the germline ends. The CDR3 sequence is 14 residues long. The CDR3 nucleotides read TGCGCCAGCAGCCAACCCACAGCGCGACCTGAAGCTTTCTTT. It encodes CASSQPTARPEAFF.

The table lists this clonotype with a count of one. This chain links TRBV21-1 with TRBJ1-2; TRBD1, the table's D call, was not compared with the DNA. TRBV21-1 has pseudogene status. The CDR3 is made up of 14 amino acids. CDR3 loop: CASSPKGQVYGYTF. CDR3 DNA: TGTGCCAGCAGCCCCAAGGGACAGGTCTATGGCTACACCTTC.

The chain employs TRBV11-1 and TRBJ1-1; D is perhaps TRBD1 (5 bases). V lost 6 bases to trimming and J lost 1 base, with 21 bases between them. There are 17 residues in the CDR3. Germline V gives CDR1 SGHAT, CDR2 FQDESV (reference sequence). Here the CDR3 DNA reads TGTGCCAGCAGTCCAGGACCGACAGTAACGGGGAACACTGAAGCTTTCTTT. Translating gives CASSPGPTVTGNTEAFF.

The V gene is TRBV6-5, the J gene TRBJ2-1, with 12 bases lining up with TRBD2. This CDR3 is built from 14 residues. After removal of 5 bases from V and 8 bases from J, the junction contained 4 bases not matched to a gene. CDR1 and CDR2 from the germline V gene are MNHEY and SVGAGI. The CDR3 sequence: CASSRLAGVHEQFF. CDR3 in DNA: TGTGCCAGCAGTCGACTAGCGGGAGTGCATGAGCAGTTCTTC.

The chain carries TRBV27 and TRBJ1-5, with 10 bases lining up with TRBD1. This CDR3 is built from 14 residues. Looked up from germline, CDR1 is MNHEY and CDR2 is SMNVEV (reference sequence). Trimming removed 5 bases from V and 6 bases from J; junction bases left unmatched: 4. CDR3 loop: CASSETGGGQPQHF. CDR3 nucleotides: TGTGCCAGCAGTGAGACAGGGGGCGGTCAGCCCCAGCATTTT.

The gene calls are TRBV20-1 and TRBJ2-7; 7 bases fit TRBD1. Germline-derived CDR1 and CDR2 are DFQATT and SNEGSKA (reference sequence). This CDR3 has 11 amino acids. Trimming cost V 5 bases and J 6 bases; bases outside gene matches: 4. The DNA of the CDR3 is TGCAGTGCTCTAACAGGGGCCGAGCAGTACTTC. Its translation is CSALTGAEQYF.

This sequence joins TRBV28 and TRBJ2-5; D is ambiguous. Trimming took off 3 bases at V and 6 bases at J, with 5 bases between the two ends. Germline V gives CDR1 MDHEN, CDR2 SYDVKM. The CDR3 runs to 11 residues. The CDR3 DNA reads as TGTGCCAGCAGTTTGGGGAAGACCCAGTACTTC. Protein sequence: CASSLGKTQYF.

The V call is TRBV6-9, the J call TRBJ2-7; D gene uncertain. The germline V gene has CDR1 MNHGY and CDR2 SVAAGI. V lost 8 bases and J 0 bases, leaving 8 bases between the germline ends. This CDR3 is 12 amino acids long. CDR3 sequence reads: CASGISSYEQYF. CDR3 coding DNA: TGTGCCAGCGGTATTAGCTCCTACGAGCAGTACTTC.

The chain combines TRBV6-2 or TRBV6-3 with TRBJ2-1; no clear D. Germline V gene data show CDR1 as MNHEY and CDR2 as SVGEGT. This CDR3 comprises 13 residues. V dropped 5 bases and J dropped 4 bases, with 9 bases sitting between them. Here the CDR3 DNA reads TGTGCCAGCAGTGACACCCGATACAATGAGCAGTTCTTC. It encodes CASSDTRYNEQFF.

The chain couples TRBV28 to TRBJ1-5, with D maybe TRBD1 (6 bases). Trimming took off 7 bases at V and 4 bases at J, with 26 bases between the two ends. Germline V CDR1 and CDR2: MDHEN, SYDVKM. The CDR3 runs to 18 residues. CDR3 region: CASIPPTGPRPRNQPQHF. The DNA for the CDR3 is TGTGCCAGCATCCCACCGACAGGTCCTAGGCCCAGGAATCAGCCCCAGCATTTT. Together with reference TRBV28 and TRBJ1-5, the CDR3 gives the full variable domain: DVKVTQSSRYLVKRTGEKVFLECVQDMDHENMFWYRQDPGLGLRLIYFSYDVKMKEKGDIPEGYSVSREKKERFSLILESASTNQTSMYLCASIPPTGPRPRNQPQHFGDGTRLSIL.

This clonotype is a singleton in its sample. This CDR3 reads CASSVEWTANTGELFF. For the CDR3, the DNA is TGTGCCAGCAGCGTAGAGTGGACGGCAAACACCGGGGAGCTGTTTTTT. The gene calls are TRBV9 and TRBJ2-2; the D is unclear. Trimming pared 0 bases from V and 2 bases from J, leaving 11 bases between. The CDR3 consists of 16 residues. Germline-derived CDR1 and CDR2 are SGDLS and YYNGEE.

V is TRBV18 and J is TRBJ2-7, with no clear D. In germline, CDR1 is KGHSH, CDR2 LQKENI. V lost 0 bases and J 0 bases, leaving 6 bases between the germline ends. The CDR3 totals 14 residues. CDR3 amino acids: CASSPPAFSYEQYF. The CDR3 coding sequence is TGTGCCAGCTCACCACCAGCCTTCTCCTACGAGCAGTACTTC.

J is TRBJ1-2 and V is TRBV7-2; TRBD1 might be the D (5 bases). The V and J ends lost 2 bases and 3 bases respectively, with 10 bases between them. This CDR3 has 14 amino acids. Looked up from germline, CDR1 is SGHTA and CDR2 is FQGNSA. The CDR3 bases are TGTGCCAGCAGCTTACAGGGAAGGGACTATGGCTACACCTTC. This codes for CASSLQGRDYGYTF. The variable domain in full, completed from reference TRBV7-2 and TRBJ1-2, reads GAGVSQSPSNKVTEKGKDVELRCDPISGHTALYWYRQSLGQGLEFLIYFQGNSAPDKSGLPSDRFSAERTGGSVSTLTIQRTQQEDSAVYLCASSLQGRDYGYTFGSGTRLTVV.

The CDR3 reads CASSLGTRNNEQFF. CDR3 nucleotide sequence: TGTGCCAGCAGTCTCGGGACTAGAAACAATGAGCAGTTCTTC. The rearrangement links TRBV27 to TRBJ2-1; 8 nucleotides match TRBD2. This CDR3 is built from 14 residues. The J segment lost 5 bases and the V segment lost 5 bases, leaving 5 bases of the junction unmatched. CDR1 is MNHEY, CDR2 SMNVEV, per germline (reference sequence).

The chain employs TRBV4-2 and TRBJ2-4; D possibly corresponds to TRBD2 (5 bases). The V end lost 0 bases, the J end lost 3 bases, and 15 bases lay between the germline ends. This CDR3 contains 17 residues. The germline V gene has CDR1 LGHNA and CDR2 YNFKEQ. The CDR3 sequence is CASSQDVLSGSKNIQYF. The CDR3 nucleotides read TGTGCCAGCAGCCAAGACGTACTTAGTGGGAGCAAAAACATTCAGTACTTC.

CDR3 loop: CASSPRRAGTSGSADTQYF. The CDR3 region has the DNA TGTGCCAGCAGTCCCCGGCGGGCCGGGACTAGCGGGAGCGCAGATACGCAGTATTTT. The chain joins TRBV27 to TRBJ2-3; TRBD2 matches 14 bases. V shed 5 bases and J 4 bases; nucleotides not matched to a gene: 14. The CDR3 has 19 amino acids. Per germline, CDR1 MNHEY and CDR2 SMNVEV (reference sequence).

The chain recombines TRBV29-1 with TRBJ1-3, with no clear D. CDR3 length: 12 residues. The germline V and J ends were trimmed by 3 bases and 4 bases, with 7 bases remaining between them. Germline CDR1 and CDR2: SQVTM and ANQGSEA. DNA of the CDR3: TGCAGCGTTGAGGCCGGAGGAAACACCATATATTTT. Translation gives CSVEAGGNTIYF.

The chain links TRBV30 to TRBJ2-3; D may be TRBD1 (6 bases). The CDR3 spans 15 residues. The ends were cut back, 3 bases at V and 0 bases at J, with 13 bases in the middle. The V gene's germline CDR1 is GTSNPN and CDR2 SVGIG (reference sequence). This chain's CDR3 is CAWSPGATSTDTQYF. The CDR3 nucleotides are TGTGCCTGGAGCCCAGGGGCTACTAGCACAGATACGCAGTATTTT.

The chain uses TRBV5-1 and TRBJ2-1; TRBD2 matches 7 bases. CDR1 is SGHRS and CDR2 is YFSETQ in the germline V gene. CDR3 length: 16 amino acids. V lost 0 bases and J lost 3; bases outside the gene matches: 6. The CDR3: CASSLATWTSYNEQFF. The CDR3 DNA follows: TGCGCCAGCAGCTTGGCCACCTGGACTAGCTACAATGAGCAGTTCTTC. The whole variable domain, filled in from reference TRBV5-1 and TRBJ2-1, reads KAGVTQTPRYLIKTRGQQVTLSCSPISGHRSVSWYQQTPGQGLQFLFEYFSETQRNKGNFPGRFSGRQFSNSRSEMNVSTLELGDSALYLCASSLATWTSYNEQFFGPGTRLTVL.

V usage is TRBV29-1 and J usage is TRBJ2-2, with 9 bases matching TRBD1. This CDR3 has 16 residues. J was trimmed by 6 bases and V by 1 base; bases with no gene match: 9. The germline V gene has CDR1 SQVTM and CDR2 ANQGSEA. This chain's CDR3 is CSVEGLTGGLAGELFF. CDR3 DNA sequence: TGCAGCGTTGAAGGGCTGACAGGGGGTCTTGCCGGGGAGCTGTTTTTT.